A single sample gave rise to the 30 T cell receptor beta chains below, sequenced in a study of graft-versus-host responses after intestinal transplantation. These receptors' targets are unknown. The table came from immunoSEQ multiplex PCR; TCRdb's copy has only in-frame clones and leaves some out. The table records around 99,000 clones, 85% to 95% of them present only once. Specimen: unstimulated CD8+ T cells sorted from spleen or lymph node cells, collected before intestinal transplant. The origin of the receptors is a human donor who received an intestinal transplant.

About this clone itself: The sample holds other DNA sequences that translate to the same CDR3. The rearrangement uses TRBV11-3 and TRBJ2-1, with 14 bases that match TRBD2. CDR1 and CDR2 (germline): SGHNT, YENEEA. The CDR3 runs to 17 residues. J was trimmed by 2 bases and V by 5 bases; bases with no gene match: 5. CDR3 coding DNA: TGTGCCAGCAGCCAGGGACTAGCGGGGGTAACCTACAATGAGCAGTTCTTC. Its translation: CASSQGLAGVTYNEQFF.

The genes are TRBV7-6 and TRBJ2-7; D is perhaps TRBD1 (6 bases). Deletions cut 6 bases from V and 5 bases from J, with 17 bases between. Looked up from germline, CDR1 is SGHVS and CDR2 is FNYEAQ. The CDR3 consists of 14 residues. CDR3 region: CASRGVQGSDEQYF. The CDR3 DNA reads TGTGCCAGCAGAGGGGTCCAGGGGTCCGACGAGCAGTACTTC.

The chain combines TRBV9 with TRBJ2-3, with 9 bases lining up with TRBD2. The CDR3 contains 16 residues. Germline trimming cut 0 bases from V and 3 bases from J; bases unmatched to any gene: 5. CDR1 is SGDLS and CDR2 is YYNGEE in the germline V gene. CDR3 protein: CASSVGGAGGTDTQYF. DNA of the CDR3: TGTGCCAGCAGCGTAGGCGGAGCGGGGGGTACAGATACGCAGTATTTT.

The chain carries TRBV30 and TRBJ2-7, with D possibly matching TRBD1 (6 bases). Trimming pared 8 bases from V and 1 base from J, leaving 18 bases between. The CDR3 sequence is 14 residues long. CDR1 is GTSNPN, CDR2 SVGIG, per germline (reference sequence). CDR3: CASTRTGRSYEQYF. The CDR3 nucleotides are TGTGCCAGTACCCGAACAGGGAGATCCTACGAGCAGTACTTC.

The genes are TRBV6-5 and TRBJ1-3, with a possible D match to TRBD1 (6 bases). Germline CDR1 reads MNHEY; CDR2 reads SVGAGI. V was shortened by 4 bases and J by 0 bases, with 13 bases between the two germline ends. CDR3 length equals 16 residues. CDR3 in amino acids: CASSSSGQLSGNTIYF. The DNA of the CDR3 is TGTGCCAGCAGTTCATCCGGACAGCTCTCTGGAAACACCATATATTTT.

The V and J genes are TRBV7-2 and TRBJ2-5, with TRBD2 identical over 9 bases. Germline V lookup: CDR1 SGHTA, CDR2 FQGNSA. The CDR3 runs 16 residues. Unmatched junction bases numbered 4, after V lost 0 bases and J lost 2 bases. The CDR3, as DNA: TGTGCCAGCAGCTTAGCGCGGGGGGGGACACAAGAGACCCAGTACTTC. Translation: CASSLARGGTQETQYF.

This chain links TRBV9 with TRBJ1-1; maybe TRBD1 (6 bases). There are 15 residues in the CDR3. With 0 bases removed from V and 1 base from J, the gap between germline ends came to 10 bases. Per the germline V gene, CDR1 is SGDLS and CDR2 is YYNGEE. The CDR3 coding sequence is TGTGCCAGCAGCGTAGTGGGGACACCGAACACTGAAGCTTTCTTT. It codes for CASSVVGTPNTEAFF. The full variable domain, in which reference TRBV9 and TRBJ1-1 provide the parts outside the CDR3, is DSGVTQTPKHLITATGQRVTLRCSPRSGDLSVYWYQQSLDQGLQFLIQYYNGEERAKGNILERFSAQQFPDLHSELNLSSLELGDSALYFCASSVVGTPNTEAFFGQGTRLTVV.

The rearrangement links TRBV5-1 to TRBJ2-3; 11 positions match TRBD2. The trim removed 6 bases at V and 6 bases at J, leaving 9 bases unmatched. Germline CDR1 reads SGHRS; CDR2 reads YFSETQ. The CDR3 extends over 15 amino acids. This CDR3 reads CASTETSGDVDTQYF. CDR3 DNA sequence: TGCGCCAGCACTGAGACTAGCGGGGACGTCGATACGCAGTATTTT.

This rearrangement joins TRBV6-5 to TRBJ2-7, with 7 positions matching TRBD1. V shed 4 bases, J shed 2 bases, and the junction held 11 bases outside the gene matches. CDR1 is MNHEY and CDR2 is SVGAGI in the germline V gene. The CDR3 has 16 amino acids. CDR3: CASSSPGTAKPYEQYF. Here the CDR3 DNA reads TGTGCCAGCAGTTCCCCCGGGACAGCGAAACCCTACGAGCAGTACTTC.

The gene calls are TRBV4-3 and TRBJ2-7; D might be TRBD1 (5 bases). Germline CDR1 and CDR2: LGHNA and YSLEER. The CDR3 is 15 amino acids. Trimming removed 0 bases from V and 7 bases from J, with 16 bases in between. The CDR3 sequence is CASSQDGAGGREQYF. Written as DNA, the CDR3 is TGCGCCAGCAGCCAAGATGGGGCAGGCGGAAGGGAGCAGTACTTC.

This chain links TRBV9 with TRBJ1-1; D remains ambiguous. This CDR3 region has 12 residues. V gave up 5 bases and J gave up 1 base, with 6 bases separating them. The germline gives CDR1 SGDLS, CDR2 YYNGEE. The chain's CDR3 is CASSRSNTEAFF. CDR3 nucleotide sequence: TGTGCCAGCAGTCGGTCGAACACTGAAGCTTTCTTT.

The chain recombines TRBV7-2 with TRBJ1-4; 8 positions match TRBD1. CDR1 is SGHTA and CDR2 is FQGNSA in the germline V gene. This CDR3 has 14 residues. V shed 10 bases and J 3 bases; nucleotides not matched to a gene: 7. In DNA form, the CDR3 reads TGTGCCACCCGTAGGGGACAGGCTAATGAAAAACTGTTTTTT. Translation gives CATRRGQANEKLFF.

The genes are TRBV27 and TRBJ1-1; D perhaps matches TRBD1 (5 bases). This CDR3 region has 13 residues. CDR1 is MNHEY and CDR2 is SMNVEV in the germline V gene (reference sequence). Between the trimmed V and J ends, which lost 6 bases and 0 bases, there was a span of 8 bases. The CDR3 here is CASRGGVNTEAFF. DNA of the CDR3: TGTGCCAGCAGGGGGGGGGTGAACACTGAAGCTTTCTTT.

The genes are TRBV7-9 and TRBJ2-1; D perhaps matches TRBD2 (7 bases). The CDR3 spans 16 residues. Germline values: CDR1 SEHNR, CDR2 FQNEAQ (reference sequence). V lost 5 bases and J lost 3, with 17 bases in between. The CDR3 reads CASSPPGGRDYNEQFF. The CDR3, as DNA: TGTGCCAGCAGCCCCCCGGGGGGCAGGGACTACAATGAGCAGTTCTTC.

This clone has a single count. CDR3 protein: CASSHRVLSNQPQHF. CDR3 DNA: TGTGCCAGCAGCCACAGGGTATTAAGCAATCAGCCCCAGCATTTT. The gene calls are TRBV5-8 and TRBJ1-5; possible D gene TRBD1, 6 bases. Trimming pared 4 bases from V and 1 base from J, leaving 12 bases between. The CDR3 contains 15 residues. CDR1 is SGHTS and CDR2 is YDEGEE in the germline V gene.

The genes are TRBV7-9 and TRBJ2-2, with D uncertain. This CDR3 is built from 15 residues. V dropped 3 bases and J dropped 0 bases, with 8 bases sitting between them. The germline CDR1 and CDR2 sequences are SEHNR and FQNEAQ (reference sequence). The CDR3 here is CASSLVGPNTGELFF. In nucleotides, the CDR3 is TGTGCCAGCAGCTTGGTGGGCCCGAACACCGGGGAGCTGTTTTTT.

The rearrangement joins TRBV7-9 to TRBJ2-5; tentatively, D is TRBD1 (7 bases). The germline V and J ends were trimmed by 6 bases and 5 bases, with 13 bases remaining between them. Germline V lookup: CDR1 SEHNR, CDR2 FQNEAQ (reference sequence). The CDR3 contains 13 residues. CDR3 DNA sequence: TGTGCCAGCAGAGGACAGGCGGGGGAGACCCAGTACTTC. Translation: CASRGQAGETQYF.

The V call is TRBV27, the J call TRBJ1-1; possibly TRBD1 for D (5 bases). With 3 bases removed from V and 4 bases from J, the gap between germline ends came to 9 bases. CDR3 length equals 13 residues. From germline, CDR1 is MNHEY and CDR2 SMNVEV (reference sequence). CDR3 nucleotide sequence: TGTGCCAGCAGTTTGGGGAGGGGCACTGAAGCTTTCTTT. This translates into CASSLGRGTEAFF.

V usage is TRBV7-2 and J usage is TRBJ1-6, with D tentatively TRBD1 (5 bases). Germline lookup yields CDR1 SGHTA and CDR2 FQGNSA. V dropped 5 bases and J dropped 0 bases, with 17 bases sitting between them. The CDR3 consists of 18 residues. The CDR3 reads CASSIARGESSYNSPLHF. CDR3 DNA sequence: TGTGCCAGCAGCATCGCCCGGGGGGAGAGCTCCTATAATTCACCCCTCCACTTT.

The sample holds a few counts of this clone. The CDR3 bases are TGTGCCAGCAGTGAAGCGAGGGCTTTCTATGGCTACACCTTC. This sequence encodes CASSEARAFYGYTF. The chain is built from TRBV6-1 and TRBJ1-2; D gene ambiguous. This CDR3 region has 14 residues. Germline V gene data show CDR1 as MNHNS and CDR2 as SASEGT. V was pared by 0 bases and J by 4 bases, with 9 bases between.

The V gene is TRBV5-5, the J gene TRBJ1-1, with D unclear. The CDR3 runs 13 residues. CDR1 is SGHKS, CDR2 YYEKEE, per germline (reference sequence). V lost 0 bases and J 6 bases, leaving 9 bases between the germline ends. DNA of the CDR3: TGTGCCAGCAGCTTGGTCGGAGTGGCTGAAGCTTTCTTT. Translated, it gives CASSLVGVAEAFF.

The J gene is TRBJ2-7, the V gene TRBV29-1, with a possible D match to TRBD1 (5 bases). Trimming took off 1 base at V and 7 bases at J, with 14 bases between the two ends. Germline V gene lookup returns CDR1 SQVTM and CDR2 ANQGSEA. The CDR3 runs to 13 residues. The CDR3 region is CSVEGGHPTEQYF. The CDR3 nucleotides read TGCAGCGTTGAAGGGGGCCATCCTACGGAGCAGTACTTC.

The V call is TRBV14, the J call TRBJ1-1; no firm D call. The V gene lost 6 bases and the J gene lost 5 bases, with 19 bases spanning the gap. The CDR3 is 15 residues long. CDR1 and CDR2 (germline): SGHDN, FVKESK. The CDR3 loop is CASSLNLAGGTEAFF. In DNA, the CDR3 is TGTGCCAGCAGTCTGAATTTGGCGGGTGGTACTGAAGCTTTCTTT.

The V call is TRBV4-1, the J call TRBJ1-1; D not resolved. The CDR3 is 16 amino acids. Germline assignment: CDR1 MGHRA and CDR2 YSYEKL. Trimming took 3 bases from V and 1 from J, leaving 15 bases between them. The CDR3 nucleotides read TGCGCCAGCAGCCATCCTCGACTAGGGCAGAACACTGAAGCTTTCTTT. This translates into CASSHPRLGQNTEAFF.

This clone is a singleton in its sample. The chain joins TRBV15 to TRBJ1-5, with 8 bases lining up with TRBD1. This CDR3 is built from 15 residues. V lost 4 bases to trimming and J lost 2 bases; unmatched junction nucleotides: 4. The germline V gene has CDR1 LNHNV and CDR2 YYDKDF (reference sequence). The CDR3, as DNA: TGTGCCACCAGCACGGACAGGGCCGGCAATCAGCCCCAGCATTTT. Protein sequence: CATSTDRAGNQPQHF.

The chain uses TRBV4-3 and TRBJ2-1; 8 nucleotides align to TRBD2. V was clipped by 1 base and J by 4 bases; unmatched bases: 6. Per germline, CDR1 LGHNA and CDR2 YSLEER. CDR3 length: 16 residues. The CDR3 reads CASSQVYGGGYNEQFF. The CDR3 coding sequence is TGCGCCAGCAGCCAAGTTTACGGGGGGGGTTACAATGAGCAGTTCTTC.

This chain joins TRBV11-2 and TRBJ2-5, with a tentative D call TRBD2 (6 bases). V gave up 5 bases and J gave up 5 bases, with 12 bases separating them. CDR1 and CDR2 from the germline V gene are SGHAT and FQNNGV. CDR3 length: 13 residues. The CDR3 DNA reads as TGTGCCAGCAGCGCCACCGGGGGTGAGACCCAGTACTTC. This translates into CASSATGGETQYF. The whole variable domain, filled in from reference TRBV11-2 and TRBJ2-5, reads EAGVAQSPRYKIIEKRQSVAFWCNPISGHATLYWYQQILGQGPKLLIQFQNNGVVDDSQLPKDRFSAERLKGVDSTLKIQPAKLEDSAVYLCASSATGGETQYFGPGTRLLVL.

The chain carries TRBV4-3 and TRBJ2-1; 9 bases map to TRBD2. V was pared by 4 bases and J by 2 bases, with 9 bases of the junction left unmatched. Germline assignment: CDR1 LGHNA and CDR2 YSLEER. The CDR3 is 17 residues long. In DNA form, the CDR3 reads TGCGCCAGCAGCCCTGAACCTAGCGGGAATACCTACAATGAGCAGTTCTTC. Residues: CASSPEPSGNTYNEQFF.

V gene TRBV4-3 combines with J gene TRBJ2-1, with TRBD2 matching over 14 bases. Germline V gives CDR1 LGHNA, CDR2 YSLEER. Trimming cost V 1 base and J 9 bases; bases outside gene matches: 5. The CDR3 totals 16 residues. CDR3 amino acids: CASSQGLAGGPVEQFF. The CDR3 nucleotides read TGCGCCAGCAGCCAAGGACTAGCGGGGGGGCCGGTTGAGCAGTTCTTC.

The sample holds a few counts of this clone. The chain is built from TRBV7-9 and TRBJ1-1; no firm D call. The CDR3 is 14 amino acids. Trimming pared 1 base from V and 0 bases from J, leaving 6 bases between. Germline V lookup: CDR1 SEHNR, CDR2 FQNEAQ (reference sequence). CDR3 DNA sequence: TGTGCCAGCAGCTTAGGGTCAGTGAACACTGAAGCTTTCTTT. Amino acid sequence: CASSLGSVNTEAFF.